This TCR beta chain was identified during a study of identical twins (dated by TCRdb to 2015 to 2016). For the study in its entirety: To test whether fetal clonotypes persist, the study used deep sequencing on TCR alpha and beta repertoires from monozygotic twins, unrelated adults of various ages, and cord blood. To rule out contamination, the twin experiments were replicated at different times with different library preparation protocols. Here is what the overall study found, with its caveats: Zero-insertion analyses could be partly confounded by invariant T cells such as MAIT and iNKT, though diverse VJ usage argued against such confounding for most clonotypes. In monozygotic twins, recombination models systematically underestimated out-of-frame TCR alpha sharing, but the models matched the sharing seen between unrelated individuals. Because the same donors could not be followed over many years, conclusions were based on cross-sectional statistical analysis. Compared with coincidental sharing between unrelated individuals, an excess of low generation-probability sequences was observed among out-of-frame TCR alpha sequences shared between twins. Abundant cord blood beta clonotypes carried fewer insertions; young adult naive repertoires showed a weaker similar trend, while memory repertoires showed none. A weaker excess of twin sharing was found in beta out-of-frame sequences because the signal-to-noise ratio was lowered by fewer shared sequences.

Measured from the cysteine to the phenylalanine, the CDR3 is 15 residues long. The DNA shown is the 45-base CDR3, in frame from base 1. V and J are truncated by 1 base and 1 base respectively, leaving an intervening sequence of 11 bases. The germline V gene supplies CDR1 SGHVS and CDR2 FNYEAQ. Every donor was a healthy Caucasian. Three pairs of female monozygotic twins, all aged roughly 18 to 29 years, were included in the twin cohort. CD4+ and CD8+ T cell populations were isolated with positive isolation kits from Invitrogen. Library construction relied on 5' RACE. Instrument on record: Illumina HiSeq 2000. Template switching added a universal primer binding site, and the final cDNA carried a unique molecular identifier that allowed TCR cDNA molecules to be counted accurately. Specific primers in the conserved constant-segment region were used to synthesize first-strand cDNA for TCR alpha and beta chains. To control for contamination, each cDNA library was double barcoded with a SMART-Mk sample barcode plus Illumina barcodes. TruSeq adapter sequences, together with Illumina sample barcodes, were added in two successive PCR steps. TCR alpha and beta cDNA libraries were sequenced on the Illumina HiSeq platform with custom primers. As for the original processing: MiGEC was used to process raw reads and extract unique molecular identifiers, and MiXCR was used to find CDR3 positions. Recombination models were inferred per individual with the repgenHMM and IGoR tools using an EM algorithm. Shared clonotypes were analyzed with the tcR package in R, and sharing was normalized by the product of cloneset sizes. To study raw recombination without the effects of thymic and clonal selection, out-of-frame nonproductive sequences were analyzed. TCRdb redid the processing of the public reads, applying fastp at Q25 and MiXCR, and retained in-frame beta chains. Each entry merges the rows of one CDR3 protein and shows their most common DNA and genes. It is TCRdb's table, rather than the study itself, that gives the V and J calls and clone size. The sample data list about 340,000 distinct CDR3 sequences, and approximately 13% of these were observed just once. The biggest ten clones account for 6% to 9% of the sample.

A note on this clonotype: Its antigen target is currently unknown. Base-call qualities are not available, and no considerably larger clone is one nucleotide away.

Another study also made use of these data, one on yellow fever vaccine responses in identical twins. From the second report: According to the authors, the vaccine-induced T cell response in identical twins seemed to be partly convergent and partly specific to each individual. The study precisely tracked vaccine-responding T cell clones in identical twins.

Input material: CD8+ T cells sorted from blood. This clonotype was obtained from a young woman in good health. The chain is assembled from TRBV7-6 and TRBJ2-7, and the D gene may be TRBD1, 5 bases matching. The CDR3 protein sequence reads: CASSLEPGKSYEQYF. Read as DNA, the sequence is TGTGCCAGCAGCTTAGAGCCAGGGAAATCCTACGAGCAGTACTTC.